This T cell receptor (beta chain) was recorded in a study of response to subunit inactivated influenza vaccine. Via MiXCR, TCRdb re-called the RT-PCR reads, giving one row per CDR3 protein. This sample has around 650,000 distinct CDR3 sequences, with approximately 14% found just once. V gave up 3 bases and J gave up 6 bases, with 15 bases separating them. The germline V gene encodes CDR1 MDHEN and CDR2 SYDVKM. This CDR3 spans 15 amino acids. The source of this sequence is a man between 45 and 60 years old who received an inactivated influenza vaccine. The chain employs TRBV28 and TRBJ2-1, with a possible D match to TRBD1 (6 bases). The specimen was PBMCs from blood, collected 11 to 12 days after vaccination. The DNA of the CDR3 is TGTGCCAGCAGTTTTGTGGCAGGGGTAGGCAATGAGCAGTTCTTC. Translation: CASSFVAGVGNEQFF.